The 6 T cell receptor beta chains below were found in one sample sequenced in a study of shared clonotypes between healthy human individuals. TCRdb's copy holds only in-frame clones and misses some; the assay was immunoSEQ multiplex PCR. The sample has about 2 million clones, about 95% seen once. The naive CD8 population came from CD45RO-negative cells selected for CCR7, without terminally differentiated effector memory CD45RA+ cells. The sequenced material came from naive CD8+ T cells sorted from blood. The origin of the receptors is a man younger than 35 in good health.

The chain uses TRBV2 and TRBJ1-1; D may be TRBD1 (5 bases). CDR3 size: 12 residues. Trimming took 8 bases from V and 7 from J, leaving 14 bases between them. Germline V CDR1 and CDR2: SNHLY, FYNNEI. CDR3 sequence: CASGAESGEAFF. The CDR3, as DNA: TGTGCCAGCGGGGCCGAATCGGGTGAAGCTTTCTTT.

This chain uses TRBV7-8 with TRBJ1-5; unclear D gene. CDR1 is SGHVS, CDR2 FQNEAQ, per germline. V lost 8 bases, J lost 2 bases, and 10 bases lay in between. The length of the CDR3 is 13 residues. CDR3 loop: CASVAQGNQPQHF. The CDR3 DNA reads TGTGCCAGCGTCGCCCAGGGCAATCAGCCCCAGCATTTT.

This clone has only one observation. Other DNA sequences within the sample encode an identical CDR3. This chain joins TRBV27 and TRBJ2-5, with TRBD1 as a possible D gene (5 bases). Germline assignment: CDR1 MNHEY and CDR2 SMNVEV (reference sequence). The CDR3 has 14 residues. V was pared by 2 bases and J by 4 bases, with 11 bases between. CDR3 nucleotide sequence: TGTGCCAGCAGTTTAATAGGGGCTGGAGAGACCCAGTACTTC. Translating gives CASSLIGAGETQYF.

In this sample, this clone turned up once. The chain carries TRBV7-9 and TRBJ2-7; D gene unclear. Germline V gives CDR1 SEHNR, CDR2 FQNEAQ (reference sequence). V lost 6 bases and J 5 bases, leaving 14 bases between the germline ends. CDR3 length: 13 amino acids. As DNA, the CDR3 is TGTGCCAGCAGGAAGACTGGTTTCGACGAGCAGTACTTC. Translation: CASRKTGFDEQYF.

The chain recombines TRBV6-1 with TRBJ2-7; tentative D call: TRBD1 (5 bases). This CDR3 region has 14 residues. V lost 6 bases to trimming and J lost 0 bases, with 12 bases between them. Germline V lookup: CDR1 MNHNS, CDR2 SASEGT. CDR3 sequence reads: CASRGASSSYEQYF. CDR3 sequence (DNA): TGTGCCAGCAGAGGGGCGTCCAGCTCCTACGAGCAGTACTTC.

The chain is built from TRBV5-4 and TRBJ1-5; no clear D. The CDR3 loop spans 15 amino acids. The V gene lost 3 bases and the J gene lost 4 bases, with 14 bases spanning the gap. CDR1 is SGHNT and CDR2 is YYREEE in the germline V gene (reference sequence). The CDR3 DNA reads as TGTGCCAGCAGCTCCGGCCGTGGGGAGAATCAGCCCCAGCATTTT. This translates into CASSSGRGENQPQHF.